This is a list of T cell receptor beta chains from one sample in a study of T cells in narcolepsy. Sequencing used immunoSEQ multiplex PCR; TCRdb keeps in-frame clones, though not all of them. The table records about 33,000 clones, roughly nine tenths of them present only once. Sequenced sample: CD45RA- memory CD4+ T cells from PBMCs. These TCRs come from a human donor with narcolepsy. The CDR3 runs from the conserved cysteine through the conserved F or W. The D gene is left open where the match is weak. Some rows mark clone size as missing; the rest say once, few, many or name a class of expanded clone.

j_call: TRBJ2-1
clone_size: NA
v_call: TRBV7-9
d_call: TRBD2
cdr3_aa: CASSRSSGTKINNEQFF
cdr3_nt: TGTGCCAGCAGCCGAAGTTCTGGGACTAAAATAAACAATGAGCAGTTCTTC

j_call: TRBJ1-2
clone_size: NA
v_call: TRBV6-6
d_call: NA
cdr3_aa: CASSYAHETNYGYTF
cdr3_nt: TGTGCCAGCAGTTACGCGCACGAAACTAACTATGGCTACACCTTC

j_call: TRBJ2-6
clone_size: NA
v_call: TRBV11-2
d_call: TRBD1
cdr3_aa: CASSLPTQGIGANVLTF
cdr3_nt: TGTGCCAGCAGCTTACCCACACAGGGGATCGGGGCCAACGTCCTGACTTTC

j_call: TRBJ1-5
clone_size: NA
v_call: TRBV28
d_call: NA
cdr3_aa: CASLKGISGNQPQHF
cdr3_nt: TGTGCCAGCCTAAAGGGCATTTCTGGCAATCAGCCCCAGCATTTT

j_call: TRBJ1-2
clone_size: NA
v_call: TRBV6-1
d_call: NA
cdr3_aa: CASSEAGKPNLYGYTF
cdr3_nt: TGTGCCAGCAGTGAAGCGGGAAAGCCCAATCTCTATGGCTACACCTTC

j_call: TRBJ2-3
clone_size: NA
v_call: TRBV4-1
d_call: NA
cdr3_aa: CASSQVIRVKGTDTQYF
cdr3_nt: TGCGCCAGCAGCCAAGTTATACGGGTAAAGGGCACAGATACGCAGTATTTT

j_call: TRBJ2-7
clone_size: NA
v_call: TRBV18
d_call: NA
cdr3_aa: CASSSPIAGDSGEQYF
cdr3_nt: TGTGCCAGCTCATCACCAATCGCCGGGGACTCCGGCGAGCAGTACTTC

j_call: TRBJ1-4
clone_size: NA
v_call: TRBV6-5
d_call: TRBD1
cdr3_aa: CASSYSTGGKLFF
cdr3_nt: TGTGCCAGCAGTTACTCAACAGGGGGAAAACTGTTTTTT

j_call: TRBJ2-3
clone_size: NA
v_call: TRBV7-2
d_call: TRBD2
cdr3_aa: CASSSLTPLAGGPDTQYF
cdr3_nt: TGTGCCAGCAGCTCCCTCACCCCCCTAGCGGGGGGCCCAGATACGCAGTATTTT

j_call: TRBJ2-7
clone_size: NA
v_call: TRBV11-3
d_call: TRBD1
cdr3_aa: CASSPNRGNEQYF
cdr3_nt: TGTGCCAGCAGCCCAAACAGGGGGAACGAGCAGTACTTC

j_call: TRBJ2-6
clone_size: NA
v_call: TRBV5-8
d_call: TRBD2
cdr3_aa: CASSSGLLLRSGANVLTF
cdr3_nt: TGTGCCAGCAGCTCGGGACTACTCCTCCGATCTGGGGCCAACGTCCTGACTTTC

j_call: TRBJ1-5
clone_size: NA
v_call: TRBV28
d_call: NA
cdr3_aa: CASSFFFRGGNQPQHF
cdr3_nt: TGTGCCAGCAGTTTCTTTTTCCGGGGAGGCAATCAGCCCCAGCATTTT

j_call: TRBJ1-2
clone_size: NA
v_call: TRBV2
d_call: NA
cdr3_aa: CASSEGAFYGYTF
cdr3_nt: TGTGCCAGCAGTGAGGGGGCTTTCTATGGCTACACCTTC

j_call: TRBJ1-3
clone_size: NA
v_call: TRBV14
d_call: NA
cdr3_aa: CASSQDPRQFGSGNTIYF
cdr3_nt: TGTGCCAGCAGCCAAGACCCCCGACAGTTCGGATCTGGAAACACCATATATTTT

j_call: TRBJ2-7
clone_size: NA
v_call: TRBV7-2
d_call: TRBD1
cdr3_aa: CASSLGQGAGSYEQYF
cdr3_nt: TGTGCCAGCAGCTTAGGACAGGGGGCGGGTTCCTACGAGCAGTACTTC

j_call: TRBJ2-7
clone_size: NA
v_call: TRBV6-5
d_call: NA
cdr3_aa: CASSPPVATYEQYF
cdr3_nt: TGTGCCAGCAGTCCCCCCGTAGCCACCTACGAGCAGTACTTC

j_call: TRBJ2-3
clone_size: NA
v_call: TRBV28
d_call: NA
cdr3_aa: CASSLPGTRGDTQYF
cdr3_nt: TGTGCCAGCAGTTTGCCCGGGACCCGCGGAGATACGCAGTATTTT

j_call: TRBJ2-1
clone_size: NA
v_call: TRBV7-2
d_call: NA
cdr3_aa: CASSLQGTQGYNEQFF
cdr3_nt: TGTGCCAGCAGCTTACAGGGGACGCAGGGGTACAATGAGCAGTTCTTC

j_call: TRBJ1-1
clone_size: NA
v_call: TRBV6-1
d_call: NA
cdr3_aa: CASSEAYRGGNTEAFF
cdr3_nt: TGTGCCAGCAGTGAAGCCTACCGTGGGGGGAACACTGAAGCTTTCTTT

j_call: TRBJ1-2
clone_size: NA
v_call: TRBV29-1
d_call: NA
cdr3_aa: CSVEENYGYTF
cdr3_nt: TGCAGCGTCGAAGAAAACTATGGCTACACCTTC

j_call: TRBJ2-5
clone_size: NA
v_call: TRBV6-6
d_call: TRBD1
cdr3_aa: CASSTLDRVGTQYF
cdr3_nt: TGTGCCAGCAGCACTCTGGACAGGGTTGGGACCCAGTACTTC

j_call: TRBJ2-1
clone_size: NA
v_call: TRBV29-1
d_call: NA
cdr3_aa: CSVGGPASSSYNEQFF
cdr3_nt: TGCAGCGTTGGGGGCCCGGCCAGCAGCTCCTACAATGAGCAGTTCTTC

j_call: TRBJ2-7
clone_size: NA
v_call: TRBV7-2
d_call: NA
cdr3_aa: CASSLGRGSSYEQYF
cdr3_nt: TGTGCCAGCAGCTTGGGCAGGGGAAGCTCCTACGAGCAGTACTTC

j_call: TRBJ1-2
clone_size: NA
v_call: TRBV6-1
d_call: TRBD1
cdr3_aa: CASSPGTGARYTF
cdr3_nt: TGTGCCAGCAGCCCCGGGACAGGGGCACGCTACACCTTC

j_call: TRBJ2-1
clone_size: NA
v_call: TRBV5-4
d_call: NA
cdr3_aa: CASSLAGGGNEQFF
cdr3_nt: TGTGCCAGCAGCTTGGCCGGTGGGGGGAATGAGCAGTTCTTC

j_call: TRBJ1-5
clone_size: NA
v_call: TRBV5-1
d_call: TRBD1
cdr3_aa: CASSSTGSSNQPQHF
cdr3_nt: TGCGCCAGCTCCTCGACAGGGTCAAGCAATCAGCCCCAGCATTTT

j_call: TRBJ2-2
clone_size: once
v_call: TRBV6-1
d_call: NA
cdr3_aa: CASSRRRGELFF
cdr3_nt: TGTGCCAGCAGTCGGCGACGCGGGGAGCTGTTTTTT

j_call: TRBJ1-5
clone_size: NA
v_call: TRBV28
d_call: TRBD1
cdr3_aa: CASSLITQGAQPQHF
cdr3_nt: TGTGCCAGCAGTTTAATTACCCAGGGGGCCCAGCCCCAGCATTTT

j_call: TRBJ2-1
clone_size: NA
v_call: TRBV21-1
d_call: NA
cdr3_aa: CASSPQAGVSYNEQFF
cdr3_nt: TGTGCCAGCAGCCCTCAAGCGGGGGTATCCTACAATGAGCAGTTCTTC

j_call: TRBJ2-7
clone_size: NA
v_call: TRBV2
d_call: NA
cdr3_aa: CASSASRGSSYEQYF
cdr3_nt: TGTGCCAGCAGTGCCAGTAGGGGGAGCTCCTACGAGCAGTACTTC

j_call: TRBJ2-7
clone_size: NA
v_call: TRBV7-2
d_call: NA
cdr3_aa: CASSQLTFYEQYF
cdr3_nt: TGTGCCAGCAGCCAACTGACTTTTTACGAGCAGTACTTC

j_call: TRBJ2-3
clone_size: NA
v_call: TRBV9
d_call: NA
cdr3_aa: CASSVGIGGTDTQYF
cdr3_nt: TGTGCCAGCAGCGTAGGTATAGGGGGCACAGATACGCAGTATTTT

j_call: TRBJ2-1
clone_size: NA
v_call: TRBV28
d_call: NA
cdr3_aa: CASSYRTEQFF
cdr3_nt: TGTGCCAGCAGTTACAGGACAGAGCAGTTCTTC

j_call: TRBJ2-5
clone_size: NA
v_call: TRBV30
d_call: TRBD2
cdr3_aa: CAFLAGGRTQYF
cdr3_nt: TGTGCCTTTCTAGCGGGGGGGCGGACCCAGTACTTC

j_call: TRBJ1-4
clone_size: few
v_call: TRBV10-1
d_call: TRBD1
cdr3_aa: CASSGDRYEKLFF
cdr3_nt: TGCGCCAGCAGTGGGGACAGGTACGAAAAACTGTTTTTT

j_call: TRBJ1-6
clone_size: NA
v_call: TRBV28
d_call: TRBD1
cdr3_aa: CASSPDTGDGSPLHF
cdr3_nt: TGTGCCAGCAGTCCGGATACAGGGGATGGTTCACCCCTCCACTTT

j_call: TRBJ1-4
clone_size: NA
v_call: TRBV25-1
d_call: NA
cdr3_aa: CASSEYKRPHDEKLFF
cdr3_nt: TGTGCCAGCAGTGAATATAAACGGCCCCATGATGAAAAACTGTTTTTT

j_call: TRBJ2-3
clone_size: once
v_call: TRBV7-9
d_call: TRBD2
cdr3_aa: CASSRNGLAGVTQYF
cdr3_nt: TGTGCCAGCAGTCGAAACGGACTAGCGGGGGTGACGCAGTATTTT

j_call: TRBJ1-1
clone_size: NA
v_call: TRBV14
d_call: NA
cdr3_aa: CASSQDIDGPYEAFF
cdr3_nt: TGTGCCAGCAGCCAAGACATCGATGGTCCTTATGAAGCTTTCTTT

j_call: TRBJ2-5
clone_size: NA
v_call: TRBV5-1
d_call: NA
cdr3_aa: CASSPVPEQGTQYF
cdr3_nt: TGCGCCAGCAGCCCGGTCCCAGAGCAAGGGACCCAGTACTTC

j_call: TRBJ1-1
clone_size: NA
v_call: TRBV7-3
d_call: NA
cdr3_aa: CASSATKRGNTEAFF
cdr3_nt: TGTGCCAGCAGCGCTACAAAACGGGGGAACACTGAAGCTTTCTTT

j_call: TRBJ1-2
clone_size: NA
v_call: TRBV10-1
d_call: NA
cdr3_aa: CASSESNSGYGYTF
cdr3_nt: TGCGCCAGCAGTGAGTCGAACAGCGGCTATGGCTACACCTTC

j_call: TRBJ1-2
clone_size: NA
v_call: TRBV10-3
d_call: NA
cdr3_aa: CAISAGLRDGYTF
cdr3_nt: TGTGCCATCAGTGCAGGACTGAGGGATGGCTACACCTTC

j_call: TRBJ2-5
clone_size: NA
v_call: TRBV9
d_call: TRBD1
cdr3_aa: CASSPRDSQETQYF
cdr3_nt: TGTGCCAGCAGCCCTCGGGACAGCCAAGAGACCCAGTACTTC

j_call: TRBJ2-3
clone_size: NA
v_call: TRBV9
d_call: NA
cdr3_aa: CASSVEGVSTDTQYF
cdr3_nt: TGTGCCAGCAGCGTAGAGGGAGTAAGCACAGATACGCAGTATTTT

j_call: TRBJ2-7
clone_size: NA
v_call: TRBV6-5
d_call: NA
cdr3_aa: CASKNRDEQYF
cdr3_nt: TGTGCCAGCAAAAACAGGGACGAGCAGTACTTC

j_call: TRBJ1-4
clone_size: NA
v_call: TRBV2
d_call: NA
cdr3_aa: CASSVGTTNEKLFF
cdr3_nt: TGTGCCAGCAGTGTGGGTACAACTAATGAAAAACTGTTTTTT

j_call: TRBJ1-6
clone_size: NA
v_call: TRBV5-1
d_call: NA
cdr3_aa: CASSFSGVGNSPLHF
cdr3_nt: TGCGCCAGCAGCTTTTCAGGAGTAGGTAATTCACCCCTCCACTTT

j_call: TRBJ2-7
clone_size: NA
v_call: TRBV11-2
d_call: NA
cdr3_aa: CASGISYEQYF
cdr3_nt: TGTGCCAGCGGGATCTCCTACGAGCAGTACTTC

j_call: TRBJ1-1
clone_size: NA
v_call: TRBV21-1
d_call: NA
cdr3_aa: CASRYTLGYTIRTEAFF
cdr3_nt: TGTGCCAGCAGGTATACGTTAGGCTACACAATTCGCACTGAAGCTTTCTTT

j_call: TRBJ1-3
clone_size: NA
v_call: TRBV12-5
d_call: NA
cdr3_aa: CASAKGRDKSSGNTIYF
cdr3_nt: TGTGCTAGTGCCAAAGGCCGGGACAAGAGCTCTGGAAACACCATATATTTT

j_call: TRBJ2-5
clone_size: NA
v_call: TRBV5-1
d_call: NA
cdr3_aa: CASSSGHKGSETQYF
cdr3_nt: TGCGCCAGCAGCTCGGGACATAAAGGGTCAGAGACCCAGTACTTC

j_call: TRBJ2-5
clone_size: NA
v_call: TRBV6-5
d_call: NA
cdr3_aa: CASSYGGGEETQYF
cdr3_nt: TGTGCCAGCAGTTACGGGGGGGGCGAAGAGACCCAGTACTTC

j_call: TRBJ2-1
clone_size: once
v_call: TRBV5-4
d_call: TRBD1
cdr3_aa: CASSLGGRTGAYNEQFF
cdr3_nt: TGTGCCAGCAGCTTGGGCGGACGGACAGGCGCATACAATGAGCAGTTCTTC

j_call: TRBJ2-7
clone_size: NA
v_call: TRBV28
d_call: NA
cdr3_aa: CASTPGQSYEQYF
cdr3_nt: TGTGCCAGCACACCGGGACAATCCTACGAGCAGTACTTC

j_call: TRBJ1-4
clone_size: NA
v_call: TRBV4-2
d_call: NA
cdr3_aa: CASSQERVLTNEKLFF
cdr3_nt: TGTGCCAGCAGCCAAGAAAGGGTGTTGACTAATGAAAAACTGTTTTTT

j_call: TRBJ2-3
clone_size: NA
v_call: TRBV7-7
d_call: NA
cdr3_aa: CASSSTYTDTQYF
cdr3_nt: TGTGCCAGCAGCTCGACTTACACAGATACGCAGTATTTT

j_call: TRBJ1-2
clone_size: NA
v_call: TRBV5-4
d_call: TRBD1
cdr3_aa: CASTGGQGNTFIYTF
cdr3_nt: TGTGCCAGCACGGGGGGACAGGGGAACACTTTTATCTACACCTTC